The clone carrying this T cell receptor (beta chain) was counted a few times. These data belong to a study of CD8 T cells in ankylosing spondylitis. Each CDR3 protein gets one entry after TCRdb re-called the 5' RACE reads with MiXCR. The sample has 150,000 to 200,000 distinct CDR3 sequences, 15% to 20% seen once; the top ten hold about 7.6%. Per germline, CDR1 DFQATT and CDR2 SNEGSKA (reference sequence). The CDR3 sequence is 19 residues long. V shed 5 bases, J shed 5 bases, and the junction held 24 bases outside the gene matches. This chain joins TRBV20-1 and TRBJ1-1; 9 bases are shared with TRBD1. The clonotype originates from a male donor with ankylosing spondylitis or in good health (not recorded which). Sample: blood, either unsorted or a sorted T cell fraction (not recorded which). The chain's CDR3 is CSAGPSPGTGLLRGTEAFF. The DNA for the CDR3 is TGCAGTGCTGGCCCCTCCCCCGGGACAGGGCTTCTTCGGGGGACTGAAGCTTTCTTT.